The 3 T cell receptor beta chains listed next were all sequenced from one sample in a study of immune evolution from preneoplasia to lung adenocarcinoma. Some clones are missing from TCRdb's copy, which holds only in-frame ones; the method was immunoSEQ multiplex PCR. The sample yields about 21,000 clones, about 80% seen once. The sequenced material came from FFPE invasive lung adenocarcinoma tissue. The receptors were sampled from a person aged 55 to 75 with lung adenocarcinoma.

V gene TRBV2 combines with J gene TRBJ2-7; TRBD2 matches at 8 bases. This CDR3 is built from 13 residues. Germline V gene sequence: CDR1 SNHLY, CDR2 FYNNEI. With V trimmed by 7 bases and J by 0 bases, 2 bases remained unmatched. The CDR3 sequence: CASTGGGSYEQYF. The CDR3 DNA reads as TGTGCCAGCACGGGGGGGGGCTCCTACGAGCAGTACTTC.

The chain combines TRBV28 with TRBJ2-7, with D maybe TRBD1 (6 bases). Trimming cost V 7 bases and J 1 base, with 14 bases left between them. CDR1 is MDHEN, CDR2 SYDVKM, per germline. There are 14 residues in the CDR3. CDR3 loop: CASTVTGASYEQYF. The CDR3 DNA reads as TGTGCCAGCACCGTGACAGGCGCATCCTACGAGCAGTACTTC.

This chain joins TRBV7-9 and TRBJ2-7; D unclear. This CDR3 is 15 amino acids long. V was clipped by 2 bases and J by 5 bases, with 16 bases between them. From germline, CDR1 is SEHNR and CDR2 FQNEAQ (reference sequence). The CDR3, as DNA: TGTGCCAGCAGCTTATCGGGCCAGTGGCCTCACGAGCAGTACTTC. It yields the protein CASSLSGQWPHEQYF. Combining the CDR3 with reference TRBV7-9 and TRBJ2-7 gives the whole variable domain DTGVSQNPRHKITKRGQNVTFRCDPISEHNRLYWYRQTLGQGPEFLTYFQNEAQLEKSRLLSDRFSAERPKGSFSTLEIQRTEQGDSAMYLCASSLSGQWPHEQYFGPGTRLTVT.